This paragraph reports one T cell receptor beta chain. Its specificity is unknown. This sample is part of a study of shared clonotypes between healthy human individuals. Germline CDR1 is SGHTA and CDR2 is FQGTGA. The CDR3 length is 17 residues. V was pared by 4 bases and J by 7 bases, with 13 bases of the junction left unmatched. The material for each subset, its genomic DNA, was split evenly across several immunoSEQ plates. Generated by immunoSEQ multiplex PCR, the TCRdb table keeps only in-frame clones and is missing some. The table includes 2 million to 2.5 million clones, about nine tenths detected once. General study findings and limits: Memory subsets generally showed smaller estimated richness than naive subsets did.

The genes are TRBV7-3 and TRBJ2-1; 10 bases are shared with TRBD2. Material for sequencing was naive CD4+ T cells from PBMCs. Regarding subset: CD45RA+ positively selected. The receptor comes from a man aged 18 to 29 in good health. Some clones in this sample may be carry-over from other donors' samples. The CDR3 region has the DNA TGTGCCAGCAGCTCTCGGATGTCTAGCGGGAGAGGTAATGAGCAGTTCTTC. Its protein is CASSSRMSSGRGNEQFF.